The next 25 T cell receptor beta chains were all read from a single sample in a study of beta chain features in type 1 diabetes. Study-wide points: TCRB CDR3s were moderately but significantly shorter in Type 1 diabetes patients in all four CD4+ subsets.

The sequenced template was cDNA made from the entire isolated RNA. Repertoires were generated with immunoSEQ multiplex PCR, while TCRdb's copy carries only in-frame clones and drops some. The sample carries 600,000 or so clones, around an eighth recorded once. Their recognized antigens are unknown. What was sequenced was naive CD4+ T cells from blood. These receptors came from a man in his late teens or twenties with type 1 diabetes.

The chain links TRBV30 to TRBJ2-7, with 9 positions matching TRBD2. The CDR3 loop spans 13 amino acids. The ends lost 3 bases at V and 2 bases at J; junction bases unmatched: 2. The germline V gene has CDR1 GTSNPN and CDR2 SVGIG (reference sequence). The CDR3 coding sequence is TGTGCCTGGAGGGTAGCGGGGGCCTACGAGCAGTACTTC. It encodes CAWRVAGAYEQYF.

The rearrangement links TRBV15 to TRBJ2-5, with a possible D match to TRBD2 (6 bases). The V gene lost 2 bases and the J gene lost 5 bases, with 15 bases spanning the gap. This CDR3 contains 15 residues. Germline-derived CDR1 and CDR2 are LNHNV and YYDKDF (reference sequence). The CDR3 protein is CATSRRPGVRETQYF. As DNA, the CDR3 is TGTGCCACCAGCAGACGACCGGGAGTTAGGGAGACCCAGTACTTC.

The table lists this clone with a few counts. The genes are TRBV4-3 and TRBJ2-3; D gene uncertain. The CDR3 is 15 residues long. V lost 4 bases to trimming and J lost 3 bases, with 14 bases between them. CDR1 and CDR2 (germline): LGHNA, YSLEER. CDR3 bases: TGCGCCAGCAGCCGCCTACAATCTGGAACAGATACGCAGTATTTT. Translating it yields CASSRLQSGTDTQYF.

In the case of this clone: Other DNA sequences in this specimen translate into the identical CDR3. In DNA form, the CDR3 reads TGCGCCAGCAGCAGGGACCGAGCCTACGAGCAGTACTTC. Translating it yields CASSRDRAYEQYF. The chain is built from TRBV5-1 and TRBJ2-7; D is tentatively TRBD1 or TRBD2 (5 bases each). The CDR3 length is 13 residues. Germline CDR1 SGHRS, CDR2 YFSETQ. V was pared by 4 bases and J by 2 bases, with 10 bases between.

This clone was seen a few times. V is TRBV7-9 and J is TRBJ1-4; no firm D call. The CDR3 spans 15 residues. Between the trimmed V and J ends, which lost 0 bases and 6 bases, there was a span of 11 bases. Germline V lookup: CDR1 SEHNR, CDR2 FQNEAQ (reference sequence). CDR3 sequence: CASSLARLRDEKLFF. Here the CDR3 DNA reads TGTGCCAGCAGCTTAGCAAGGCTAAGGGATGAAAAACTGTTTTTT.

The chain links TRBV4-1 to TRBJ2-2, with 9 bases identical to TRBD2. The junction had 8 bases not matched to a gene; V was cut back by 3 bases and J by 6 bases. CDR1 MGHRA and CDR2 YSYEKL come from the germline V gene. The CDR3 is made up of 16 amino acids. CDR3 residues: CASSHPGTSLSGELFF. CDR3 nucleotides: TGCGCCAGCAGCCACCCCGGGACTAGCTTGTCCGGGGAGCTGTTTTTT.

This clone turned up a few times. The CDR3 is CASSPREGGNTIYF. The CDR3 nucleotides read TGCGCCAGCAGTCCCAGGGAGGGTGGAAACACCATATATTTT. J is TRBJ1-3 and V is TRBV23-1; a possible D gene is TRBD1 (5 bases). TRBV23-1 is an open reading frame, and its role is uncertain. The V end was cut by 4 bases, the J end by 3 bases, with 10 bases between. The CDR3 is made up of 14 amino acids.

This clone showed up just a few times. The gene calls are TRBV14 and TRBJ2-3; perhaps TRBD1 as D (5 bases). Germline CDR1 is SGHDN and CDR2 is FVKESK. The CDR3 covers 12 residues. V dropped 6 bases and J dropped 6 bases, with 10 bases sitting between them. The DNA for the CDR3 is TGTGCCAGCAGACTCTCAGGGGATACGCAGTATTTT. This gives the protein CASRLSGDTQYF.

This clone was found a few times. V usage is TRBV30 and J usage is TRBJ1-1, with D possibly TRBD1 on 5 matching bases. Germline CDR1 GTSNPN, CDR2 SVGIG (reference sequence). The CDR3 spans 11 residues. The ends were cut back, 5 bases at V and 5 bases at J, with 9 bases in the middle. The CDR3 sequence is CAWLDRTEAFF. The CDR3, as DNA: TGTGCCTGGCTCGACAGAACTGAAGCTTTCTTT.

The chain combines TRBV7-2 with TRBJ2-3, with TRBD2 identical over 10 bases. This CDR3 is built from 17 residues. J was trimmed by 1 base and V by 5 bases; bases with no gene match: 9. Germline V gene lookup returns CDR1 SGHTA and CDR2 FQGNSA. Here the CDR3 DNA reads TGTGCCAGCAGCCTCTACGAAGGACTAGCGGGCACAGATACGCAGTATTTT. Its translation: CASSLYEGLAGTDTQYF.

This clone has just a few counts. The chain joins TRBV28 to TRBJ2-7; D is perhaps TRBD1 or TRBD2 (6 bases each). Looked up from germline, CDR1 is MDHEN and CDR2 is SYDVKM. V was cut by 5 bases and J by 2 bases, with 16 bases left in between. This CDR3 contains 15 residues. CDR3 coding DNA: TGTGCCAGCAGTGCCCCTGGGGGGCGGCCCTACGAGCAGTACTTC. Encoded protein: CASSAPGGRPYEQYF.

This clone was counted only a few times. The gene calls are TRBV27 and TRBJ2-1; TRBD2 agrees at 11 bases. The length of the CDR3 is 17 residues. Germline V lookup: CDR1 MNHEY, CDR2 SMNVEV (reference sequence). V was pared by 7 bases and J by 0 bases, with 8 bases of the junction left unmatched. In DNA, the CDR3 is TGTGCCAGCATGCGACTAGCGGGATCAAGCTCCTACAATGAGCAGTTCTTC. Amino acid sequence: CASMRLAGSSSYNEQFF.

Only a few counts were recorded for this clone. The genes are TRBV11-2 and TRBJ1-2; perhaps TRBD1 as D (6 bases). Germline V gene lookup returns CDR1 SGHAT and CDR2 FQNNGV. Trimming pared 6 bases from V and 3 bases from J, leaving 11 bases between. The CDR3 has 13 amino acids. Written as DNA, the CDR3 is TGTGCCAGCAGTGGGACATTCGACTATGGCTACACCTTC. It specifies CASSGTFDYGYTF.

The chain employs TRBV28 and TRBJ1-1; 7 bases are shared with TRBD1. After removal of 4 bases from V and 5 bases from J, the junction contained 7 bases not matched to a gene. The germline gives CDR1 MDHEN, CDR2 SYDVKM. The CDR3 loop spans 14 amino acids. The CDR3 spells CASSWRDSATEAFF. The CDR3 DNA is TGTGCCAGCAGTTGGAGGGACAGTGCGACTGAAGCTTTCTTT.

This clone occurred a few times. The rearrangement joins TRBV4-3 to TRBJ2-3; 9 bases are shared with TRBD2. Germline V CDR1 and CDR2: LGHNA, YSLEER. Trimming at V came to 4 bases and at J to 4 bases, leaving 9 bases not matched to a gene. This CDR3 region has 16 residues. CDR3 in DNA: TGCGCCAGCAGCCGCCCGGGGGCGGGGGGGCCAGATACGCAGTATTTT. Translating it yields CASSRPGAGGPDTQYF.

The gene calls are TRBV9 and TRBJ2-1, with TRBD2 as a possible D gene (6 bases). Deletions cut 0 bases from V and 1 base from J, with 8 bases between. This CDR3 contains 15 residues. Germline CDR1 and CDR2: SGDLS and YYNGEE. CDR3 bases: TGTGCCAGCAGCGTAGGCGGGGAGTCCTACAATGAGCAGTTCTTC. Amino acids: CASSVGGESYNEQFF.

This clone showed up just a few times. CDR3 nucleotides: TGCAGCGCCACGGGGCAGGGGGTCTACGAGCAGTACTTC. It codes for CSATGQGVYEQYF. The gene calls are TRBV29-1 and TRBJ2-7; 7 bases are shared with TRBD1. Germline CDR1 and CDR2: SQVTM and ANQGSEA. With 7 bases clipped from V and 3 bases from J, the junction kept 9 bases outside the gene matches. The CDR3 is 13 residues long.

This clone was recorded a few times. The V and J genes are TRBV29-1 and TRBJ2-5; D may match TRBD1 or TRBD2 (6 bases each). Looked up from germline, CDR1 is SQVTM and CDR2 is ANQGSEA. Trimming took 7 bases from V and 5 from J, leaving 11 bases between them. This CDR3 has 11 residues. The CDR3 DNA reads TGCAGCGGGGGGGCTAGGGAGACCCAGTACTTC. Amino acid sequence: CSGGARETQYF.

The chain carries TRBV7-2 and TRBJ2-1, with 11 bases fitting TRBD2. CDR1 SGHTA and CDR2 FQGNSA come from the germline V gene. With V trimmed by 5 bases and J by 7 bases, 16 bases remained unmatched. The CDR3 consists of 18 residues. CDR3 in DNA: TGTGCCAGCAGCCTCAGGAGGCTAGCGGGAGGACTCTTAAATGAGCAGTTCTTC. Translated: CASSLRRLAGGLLNEQFF.

This clone has a handful of counts. The chain has TRBV29-1 and TRBJ2-2; the D gene is possibly TRBD2 (6 bases). Trimming stripped 4 bases from V and 4 bases from J, with 13 bases between. Germline loops: CDR1 SQVTM, CDR2 ANQGSEA. The CDR3 is 14 amino acids. The CDR3 DNA sequence: TGCAGCGTTGGGAGCGGGCAGACCACCGGGGAGCTGTTTTTT. Encoded protein: CSVGSGQTTGELFF.

The sample holds a few counts of this clone. The chain couples TRBV7-6 to TRBJ2-1; TRBD2 matches at 8 bases. V shed 6 bases, J shed 0 bases, and the junction held 4 bases outside the gene matches. The CDR3 sequence is 15 residues long. CDR1 is SGHVS, CDR2 FNYEAQ, per germline. In nucleotides, the CDR3 is TGTGCCAGCAGTTCAACTAGCGGCTCCTACAATGAGCAGTTCTTC. This translates into CASSSTSGSYNEQFF.

The sample holds a few counts of this clone. The chain joins TRBV4-2 to TRBJ1-2; no firm D call. The CDR3 runs 13 residues. V shed 0 bases and J shed 4 bases, with 6 bases lying between them. Germline CDR1 reads LGHNA; CDR2 reads YNFKEQ. This CDR3 reads CASSQDGGYGYTF. In DNA, the CDR3 is TGTGCCAGCAGCCAAGATGGCGGCTATGGCTACACCTTC.

This clone was observed a few times. V and J are TRBV5-1 and TRBJ2-7; D gene unclear. The CDR3 has 13 amino acids. Germline CDR1 is SGHRS and CDR2 is YFSETQ. Between the trimmed V and J ends, which lost 2 bases and 0 bases, there was a span of 6 bases. The CDR3 nucleotides read TGCGCCAGCAGCTTCACCAGCTCCTACGAGCAGTACTTC. This translates into CASSFTSSYEQYF.

Written as DNA, the CDR3 is TGTGCCTGGGCCGGGACCCTTCCCTACGAGCAGTACTTC. Protein sequence: CAWAGTLPYEQYF. The chain recombines TRBV30 with TRBJ2-7; D tentatively fits TRBD1 or TRBD2 (5 bases each). CDR3 length: 13 amino acids. CDR1 is GTSNPN and CDR2 is SVGIG in the germline V gene (reference sequence). Trimming stripped 5 bases from V and 2 bases from J, with 13 bases between.

This clone was observed a few times. The chain links TRBV19 to TRBJ2-1; 8 nucleotides line up with TRBD1. CDR1 is LNHDA and CDR2 is SQIVND in the germline V gene (reference sequence). J gave up 3 bases and V 5 bases, and 6 bases lay outside the gene matches. This CDR3 spans 15 amino acids. CDR3 nucleotide sequence: TGTGCCAGTAGTCTGGGGACAGGCCACTACAATGAGCAGTTCTTC. Encoded protein: CASSLGTGHYNEQFF.